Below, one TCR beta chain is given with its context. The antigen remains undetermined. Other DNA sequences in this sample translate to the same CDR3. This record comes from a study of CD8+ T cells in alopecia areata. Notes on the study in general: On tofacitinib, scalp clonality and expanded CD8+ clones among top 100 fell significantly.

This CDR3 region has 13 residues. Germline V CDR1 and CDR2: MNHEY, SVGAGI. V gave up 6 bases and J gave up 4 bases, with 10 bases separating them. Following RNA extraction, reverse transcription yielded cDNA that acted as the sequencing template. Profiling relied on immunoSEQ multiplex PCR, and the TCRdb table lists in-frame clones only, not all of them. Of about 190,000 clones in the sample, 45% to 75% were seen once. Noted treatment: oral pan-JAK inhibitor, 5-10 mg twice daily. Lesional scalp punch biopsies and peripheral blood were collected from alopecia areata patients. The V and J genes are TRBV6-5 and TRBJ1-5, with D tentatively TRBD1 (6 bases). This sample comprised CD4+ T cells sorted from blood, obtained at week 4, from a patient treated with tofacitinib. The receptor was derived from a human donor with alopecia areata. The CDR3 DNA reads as TGTGCCAGCAGCCTAGACAGGAATCAGCCCCAGCATTTT. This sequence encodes CASSLDRNQPQHF.